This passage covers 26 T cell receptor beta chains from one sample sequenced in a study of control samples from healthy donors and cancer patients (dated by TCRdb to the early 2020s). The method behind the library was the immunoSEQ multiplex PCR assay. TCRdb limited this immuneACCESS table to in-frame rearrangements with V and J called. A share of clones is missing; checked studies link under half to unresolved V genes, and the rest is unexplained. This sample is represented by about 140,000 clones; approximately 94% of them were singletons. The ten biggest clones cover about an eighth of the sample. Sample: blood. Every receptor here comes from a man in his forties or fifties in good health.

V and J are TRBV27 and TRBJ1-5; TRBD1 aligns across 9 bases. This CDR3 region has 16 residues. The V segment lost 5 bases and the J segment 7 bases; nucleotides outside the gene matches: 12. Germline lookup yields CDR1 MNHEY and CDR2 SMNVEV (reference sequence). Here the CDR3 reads CASSPGDRVGRQPQHF. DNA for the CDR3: TGTGCCAGCAGTCCCGGGGACAGGGTCGGGAGACAGCCCCAGCATTTT.

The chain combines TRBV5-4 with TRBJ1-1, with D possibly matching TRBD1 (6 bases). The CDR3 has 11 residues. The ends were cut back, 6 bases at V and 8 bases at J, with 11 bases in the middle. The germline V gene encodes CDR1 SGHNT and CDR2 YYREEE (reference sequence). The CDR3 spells CASMSGTEAFF. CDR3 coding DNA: TGTGCCAGCATGAGCGGGACAGAAGCTTTCTTT.

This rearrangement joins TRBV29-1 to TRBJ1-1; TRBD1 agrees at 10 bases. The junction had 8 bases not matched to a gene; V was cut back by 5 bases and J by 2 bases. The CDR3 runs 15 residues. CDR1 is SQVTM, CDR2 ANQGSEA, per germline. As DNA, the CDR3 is TGCAGCGTTCCTACCAGGACAGGGGGTAACACTGAAGCTTTCTTT. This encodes CSVPTRTGGNTEAFF.

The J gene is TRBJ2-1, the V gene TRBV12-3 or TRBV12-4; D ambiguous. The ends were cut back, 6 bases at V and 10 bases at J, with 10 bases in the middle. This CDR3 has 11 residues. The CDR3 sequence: CASSHRTEQFF. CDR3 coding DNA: TGTGCCAGCAGCCACCGGACGGAGCAGTTCTTC.

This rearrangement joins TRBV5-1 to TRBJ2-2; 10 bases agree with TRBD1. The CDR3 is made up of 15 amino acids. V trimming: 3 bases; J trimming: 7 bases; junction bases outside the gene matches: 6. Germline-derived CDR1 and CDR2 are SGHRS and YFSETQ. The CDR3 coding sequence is TGCGCCAGCAGCTCGACAGGGGGCGCGGTCGGGGAGCTGTTTTTT. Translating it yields CASSSTGGAVGELFF.

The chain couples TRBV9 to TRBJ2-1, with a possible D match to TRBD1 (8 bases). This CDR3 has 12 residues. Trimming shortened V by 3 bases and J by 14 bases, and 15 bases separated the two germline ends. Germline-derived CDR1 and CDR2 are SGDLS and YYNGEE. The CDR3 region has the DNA TGTGCCAGCAGCGAACAGGGGGGGGTCGAGTTCTTC. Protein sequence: CASSEQGGVEFF.

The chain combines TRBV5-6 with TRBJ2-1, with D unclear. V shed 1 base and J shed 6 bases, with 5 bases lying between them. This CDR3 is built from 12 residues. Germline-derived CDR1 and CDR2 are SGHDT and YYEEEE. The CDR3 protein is CASSLYLNEQFF. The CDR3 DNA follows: TGTGCCAGCAGCTTGTACCTCAATGAGCAGTTCTTC.

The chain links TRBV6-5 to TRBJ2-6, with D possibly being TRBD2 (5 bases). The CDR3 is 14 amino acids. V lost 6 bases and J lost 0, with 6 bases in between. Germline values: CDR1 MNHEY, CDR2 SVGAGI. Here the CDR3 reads CASSRDSGANVLTF. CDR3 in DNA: TGTGCCAGCAGCCGGGACTCTGGGGCCAACGTCCTGACTTTC.

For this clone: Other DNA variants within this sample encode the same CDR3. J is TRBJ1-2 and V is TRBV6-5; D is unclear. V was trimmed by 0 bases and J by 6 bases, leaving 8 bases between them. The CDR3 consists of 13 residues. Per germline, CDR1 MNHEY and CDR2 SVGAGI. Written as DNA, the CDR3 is TGTGCCAGCAGTTACTCCGGGGTTGATGGCTACACCTTC. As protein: CASSYSGVDGYTF.

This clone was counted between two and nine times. This CDR3 reads CASSQTGNTEAFF. The CDR3 DNA reads as TGTGCCAGCAGCCAAACAGGGAACACTGAAGCTTTCTTT. The V call is TRBV3-1 (or the pseudogene TRBV3-2), the J call TRBJ1-1; a weak D match, TRBD1 (5 bases). The V and J ends lost 2 bases and 1 base respectively, with 5 bases between them. Germline loops: CDR1 LGHDT, CDR2 YNNKEL (reference sequence). The CDR3 runs to 13 residues.

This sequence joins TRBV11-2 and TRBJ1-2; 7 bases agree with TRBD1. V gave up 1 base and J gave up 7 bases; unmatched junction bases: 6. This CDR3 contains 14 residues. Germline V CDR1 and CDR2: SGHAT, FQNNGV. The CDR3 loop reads CASSLVNRGGGYTF. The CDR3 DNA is TGTGCCAGCAGCTTAGTAAACAGGGGAGGTGGCTACACCTTC.

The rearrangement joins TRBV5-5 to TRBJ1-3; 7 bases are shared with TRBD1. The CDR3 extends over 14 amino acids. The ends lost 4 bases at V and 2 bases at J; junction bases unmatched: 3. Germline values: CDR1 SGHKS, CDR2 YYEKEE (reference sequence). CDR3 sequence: CASSPGTAGNTIYF. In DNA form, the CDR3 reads TGTGCCAGCAGCCCTGGGACAGCTGGAAACACCATATATTTT.

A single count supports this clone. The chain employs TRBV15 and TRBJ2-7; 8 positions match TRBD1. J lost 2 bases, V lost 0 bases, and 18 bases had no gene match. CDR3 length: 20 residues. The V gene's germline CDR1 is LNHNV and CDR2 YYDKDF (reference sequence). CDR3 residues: CATSRDRARTRDRRTYEQYF. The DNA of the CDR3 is TGTGCCACCAGCAGAGATCGGGCCCGCACCCGGGACAGGAGAACCTACGAGCAGTACTTC. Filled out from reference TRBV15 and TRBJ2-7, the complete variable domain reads DAMVIQNPRYQVTQFGKPVTLSCSQTLNHNVMYWYQQKSSQAPKLLFHYYDKDFNNEADTPDNFQSRRPNTSFCFLDIRSPGLGDTAMYLCATSRDRARTRDRRTYEQYFGPGTRLTVT.

The DNA of the CDR3 is TGTGCCAGCAGCCAAGCCGGGGGTAAGACCCAGTACTTC. Translated, it gives CASSQAGGKTQYF. The V and J genes are TRBV3-1 (or the pseudogene TRBV3-2) and TRBJ2-5; a possible D gene is TRBD2 (6 bases). Trimming left V 1 base short and J 6 bases short, with 9 bases between. CDR1 and CDR2 from the germline V gene are LGHDT and YNNKEL (reference sequence). CDR3 length: 13 amino acids.

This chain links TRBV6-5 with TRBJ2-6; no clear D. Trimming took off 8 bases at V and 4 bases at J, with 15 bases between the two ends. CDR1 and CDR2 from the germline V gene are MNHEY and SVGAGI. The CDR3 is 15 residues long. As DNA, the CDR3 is TGTGCCAGCGGAAAGGGTCCACAGGGGGCCAACGTCCTGACTTTC. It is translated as CASGKGPQGANVLTF.

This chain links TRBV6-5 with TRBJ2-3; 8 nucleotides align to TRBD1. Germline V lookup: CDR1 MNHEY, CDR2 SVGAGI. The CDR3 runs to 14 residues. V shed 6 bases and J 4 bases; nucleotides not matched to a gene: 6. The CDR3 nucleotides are TGTGCCAGCAGCACAGGGGGAAGGGCAGATACGCAGTATTTT. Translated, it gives CASSTGGRADTQYF.

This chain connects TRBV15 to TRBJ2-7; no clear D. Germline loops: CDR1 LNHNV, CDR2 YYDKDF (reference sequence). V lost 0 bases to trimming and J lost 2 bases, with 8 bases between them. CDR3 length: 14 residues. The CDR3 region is CATSRENIPYEQYF. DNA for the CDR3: TGTGCCACCAGCAGAGAAAACATCCCCTACGAGCAGTACTTC. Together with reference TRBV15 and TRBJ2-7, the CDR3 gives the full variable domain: DAMVIQNPRYQVTQFGKPVTLSCSQTLNHNVMYWYQQKSSQAPKLLFHYYDKDFNNEADTPDNFQSRRPNTSFCFLDIRSPGLGDTAMYLCATSRENIPYEQYFGPGTRLTVT.

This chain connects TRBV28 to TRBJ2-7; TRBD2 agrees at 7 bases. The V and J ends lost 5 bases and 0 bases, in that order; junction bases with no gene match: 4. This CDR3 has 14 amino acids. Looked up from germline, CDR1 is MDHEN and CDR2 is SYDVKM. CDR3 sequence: CASSGTTLSYEQYF. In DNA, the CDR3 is TGTGCCAGCAGTGGGACTACCCTCTCCTACGAGCAGTACTTC.

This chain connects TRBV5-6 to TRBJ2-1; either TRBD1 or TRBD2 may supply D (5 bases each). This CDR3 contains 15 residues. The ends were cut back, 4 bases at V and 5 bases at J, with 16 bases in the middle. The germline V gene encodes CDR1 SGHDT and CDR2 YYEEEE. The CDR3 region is CASSPGTGSNNEQFF. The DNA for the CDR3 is TGTGCCAGCAGCCCCGGGACGGGGAGTAACAATGAGCAGTTCTTC. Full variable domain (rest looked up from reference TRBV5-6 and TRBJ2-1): DAGVTQSPTHLIKTRGQQVTLRCSPKSGHDTVSWYQQALGQGPQFIFQYYEEEERQRGNFPDRFSGHQFPNYSSELNVNALLLGDSALYLCASSPGTGSNNEQFFGPGTRLTVL.

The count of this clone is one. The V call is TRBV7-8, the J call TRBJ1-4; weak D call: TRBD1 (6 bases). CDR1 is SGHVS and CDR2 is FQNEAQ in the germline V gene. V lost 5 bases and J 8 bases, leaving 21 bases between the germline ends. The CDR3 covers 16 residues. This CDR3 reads CASSPRGGPVREKLFF. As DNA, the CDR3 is TGTGCCAGCAGCCCAAGGGGGGGGCCAGTTCGGGAAAAACTGTTTTTT.

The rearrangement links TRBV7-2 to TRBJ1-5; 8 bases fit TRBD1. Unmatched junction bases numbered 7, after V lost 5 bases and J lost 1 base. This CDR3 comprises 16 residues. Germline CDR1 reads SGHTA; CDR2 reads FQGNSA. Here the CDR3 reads CASSPQGALSNQPQHF. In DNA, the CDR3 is TGTGCCAGCAGCCCCCAGGGGGCTTTAAGCAATCAGCCCCAGCATTTT.

This CDR3 reads CASSSTGSTDTQYF. In DNA form, the CDR3 reads TGTGCCAGCAGTTCAACAGGGAGCACAGATACGCAGTATTTT. The chain has TRBV28 and TRBJ2-3, with D maybe TRBD1 (6 bases). There are 14 residues in the CDR3. The germline V and J ends were trimmed by 4 bases and 0 bases, with 8 bases remaining between them. CDR1 is MDHEN, CDR2 SYDVKM, per germline.

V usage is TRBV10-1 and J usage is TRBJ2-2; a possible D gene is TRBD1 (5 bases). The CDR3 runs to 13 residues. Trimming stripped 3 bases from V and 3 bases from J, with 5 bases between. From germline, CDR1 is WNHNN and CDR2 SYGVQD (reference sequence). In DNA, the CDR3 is TGCGCCAGCAGTGACAGGGACACCGGGGAGCTGTTTTTT. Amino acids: CASSDRDTGELFF.

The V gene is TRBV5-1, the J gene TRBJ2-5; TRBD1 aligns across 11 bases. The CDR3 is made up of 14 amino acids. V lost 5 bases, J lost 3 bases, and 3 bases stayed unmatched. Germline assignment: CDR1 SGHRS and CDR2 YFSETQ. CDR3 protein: CASRQGQGEETQYF. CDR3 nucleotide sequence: TGCGCCAGCAGACAGGGACAGGGGGAAGAGACCCAGTACTTC.

The CDR3 loop is CASSQQNEGADTQYF. The CDR3 nucleotides read TGTGCCAGCAGCCAACAAAACGAAGGGGCAGATACGCAGTATTTT. V and J are TRBV4-2 and TRBJ2-3; tentatively, D is TRBD1 (5 bases). The germline V gene has CDR1 LGHNA and CDR2 YNFKEQ. This CDR3 has 15 residues. V shed 2 bases and J shed 4 bases, with 13 bases lying between them.

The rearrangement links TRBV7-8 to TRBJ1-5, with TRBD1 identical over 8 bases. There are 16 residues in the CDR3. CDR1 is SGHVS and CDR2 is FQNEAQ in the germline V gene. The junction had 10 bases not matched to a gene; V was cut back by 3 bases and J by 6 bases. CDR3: CASSLEPGGRVQPQHF. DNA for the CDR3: TGTGCCAGCAGCTTGGAACCAGGGGGCAGGGTTCAGCCCCAGCATTTT.